Below, 31 T cell receptor beta chains from the same sample are listed, as sequenced in a study of response to subunit inactivated influenza vaccine. TCRdb passed the RT-PCR reads through MiXCR, listing each CDR3 protein once. The table includes about 480,000 distinct CDR3 sequences, about a tenth detected once. The source material was PBMCs from blood, sampled 35 to 45 days after vaccination. All receptors come from a man in his fifties who received an inactivated influenza vaccine.

The chain is built from TRBV24-1 and TRBJ2-3, with D maybe TRBD2 (7 bases). V gave up 2 bases and J gave up 2 bases, with 16 bases separating them. CDR1 and CDR2 (germline): KGHDR, SFDVKD. This CDR3 is 17 amino acids long. The CDR3 DNA is TGTGCCACCAGTGATTGGGGCGGGGGCCGTTCCACAGATACGCAGTATTTT. It specifies CATSDWGGGRSTDTQYF.

The chain recombines TRBV5-1 with TRBJ1-1, with D unresolved. V gave up 0 bases and J gave up 7 bases, with 16 bases separating them. The V gene's germline CDR1 is SGHRS and CDR2 YFSETQ. The CDR3 has 15 residues. This chain's CDR3 is CASSLARFSGSEAFF. The CDR3 DNA follows: TGCGCCAGCAGCTTGGCGCGGTTTAGCGGGAGTGAAGCTTTCTTT.

This clonotype was counted between two and nine times. The rearrangement links TRBV5-1 to TRBJ2-1; D perhaps matches TRBD2 (6 bases). The CDR3 covers 17 residues. Germline loops: CDR1 SGHRS, CDR2 YFSETQ. Trimming pared 4 bases from V and 1 base from J, leaving 18 bases between. The CDR3, as DNA: TGCGCCAGCAGCCCCCGACTAGTCACCCGGTCCTACAATGAGCAGTTCTTC. Protein: CASSPRLVTRSYNEQFF.

As for this clonotype: Sequence at one end of the junction differs from germline and may be a read error. The chain links TRBV9 to TRBJ2-1, with 9 bases matching TRBD2. The germline CDR1 and CDR2 sequences are SGDLS and YYNGEE. This CDR3 has 17 amino acids. For the CDR3, the DNA is TGTACCAGCAGCCCCAGACTAGCGGTAAGCTCCTACAATGAGCAGTTCTTC. This encodes CTSSPRLAVSSYNEQFF.

This clonotype was counted a few times. The chain combines TRBV28 with TRBJ2-5; TRBD1 agrees at 11 bases. Trimming cost V 3 bases and J 3 bases; bases outside gene matches: 6. This CDR3 contains 16 residues. Germline-derived CDR1 and CDR2 are MDHEN and SYDVKM. The CDR3 sequence: CASSFYGTGGKETQYF. CDR3 sequence (DNA): TGTGCCAGCAGTTTCTACGGGACAGGGGGGAAAGAGACCCAGTACTTC.

This clonotype occurred a few times. This chain joins TRBV5-1 and TRBJ2-1; 15 bases align to TRBD2. The CDR3 covers 19 residues. Looked up from germline, CDR1 is SGHRS and CDR2 is YFSETQ. V lost 3 bases to trimming and J lost 0 bases; unmatched junction nucleotides: 7. CDR3 loop: CASSSPGLAGGGSYNEQFF. For the CDR3, the DNA is TGCGCCAGCAGCTCCCCGGGACTAGCGGGGGGCGGCTCCTACAATGAGCAGTTCTTC.

This clonotype has a count of ten or more. The chain recombines TRBV15 with TRBJ1-5; 9 bases match TRBD1. The germline V gene encodes CDR1 LNHNV and CDR2 YYDKDF (reference sequence). This CDR3 contains 14 residues. V gave up 6 bases and J gave up 6 bases; unmatched junction bases: 6. The CDR3 reads CATSDGTGIQPQHF. The CDR3 coding sequence is TGTGCCACCAGTGACGGGACAGGGATTCAGCCCCAGCATTTT.

This clonotype was seen repeatedly, ten times or more. The J gene is TRBJ2-7, the V gene TRBV6-5, with D perhaps matching TRBD2 (5 bases). The CDR3 has 15 residues. Trimming stripped 4 bases from V and 2 bases from J, with 15 bases between. Germline values: CDR1 MNHEY, CDR2 SVGAGI. CDR3 in DNA: TGTGCCAGCAGTTGGATAGGGAGTTCCCCCTACGAGCAGTACTTC. Translating gives CASSWIGSSPYEQYF.

V gene TRBV5-1 combines with J gene TRBJ2-3; no clear D gene. Germline V gives CDR1 SGHRS, CDR2 YFSETQ. The CDR3 length is 15 residues. V was trimmed by 4 bases and J by 0 bases, leaving 12 bases between them. CDR3 sequence (DNA): TGCGCCAGCAGCAGGGATGGCGCGAGCACAGATACGCAGTATTTT. This gives the protein CASSRDGASTDTQYF.

The chain recombines TRBV6-5 with TRBJ2-2; 7 positions match TRBD1. Trimming removed 4 bases from V and 4 bases from J; junction bases left unmatched: 6. This CDR3 comprises 15 residues. From germline, CDR1 is MNHEY and CDR2 SVGAGI. CDR3 bases: TGTGCCAGCAGTTCTGGGGGACAGTTCACCGGGGAGCTGTTTTTT. Amino acids: CASSSGGQFTGELFF.

V is TRBV7-8 and J is TRBJ2-1; TRBD1 agrees at 8 bases. Germline CDR1 is SGHVS and CDR2 is FQNEAQ. After removal of 4 bases from V and 8 bases from J, the junction contained 7 bases not matched to a gene. This CDR3 contains 14 residues. CDR3 protein: CASSSWDRLYEQFF. The CDR3 nucleotides read TGTGCCAGCAGCTCTTGGGACAGGCTCTATGAGCAGTTCTTC.

This clonotype was counted at least ten times. The chain recombines TRBV5-1 with TRBJ2-1; 7 nucleotides agree with TRBD2. Trimming at V came to 6 bases and at J to 4 bases, leaving 7 bases not matched to a gene. Germline V CDR1 and CDR2: SGHRS, YFSETQ. The CDR3 has 14 residues. The CDR3 reads CASKASGAYNEQFF. In DNA form, the CDR3 reads TGCGCCAGCAAGGCTAGCGGAGCGTACAATGAGCAGTTCTTC.

The gene calls are TRBV18 and TRBJ2-3; 8 bases are shared with TRBD2. The CDR3 loop spans 16 amino acids. Germline CDR1 and CDR2: KGHSH and LQKENI. V lost 3 bases to trimming and J lost 2 bases; unmatched junction nucleotides: 7. In DNA form, the CDR3 reads TGTGCCAGCTCACCCCGGCGGGAGGCCCCCACAGATACGCAGTATTTT. Amino acids: CASSPRREAPTDTQYF.

This clonotype was picked up a small number of times. The genes are TRBV6-1 and TRBJ1-4; 7 bases line up with TRBD1. The germline gives CDR1 MNHNS, CDR2 SASEGT. The V and J ends lost 6 bases and 5 bases, in that order; junction bases with no gene match: 12. The CDR3 has 16 residues. CDR3 in DNA: TGTGCCAGCAGGCTGAATGCAGGGGGTGAGAATGAAAAACTGTTTTTT. It specifies CASRLNAGGENEKLFF.

This clonotype was seen ten or more times. The J gene is TRBJ2-3, the V gene TRBV7-2; D not resolved. The CDR3 spans 12 residues. The V and J ends lost 1 base and 5 bases respectively, with 4 bases between them. Germline V gene data show CDR1 as SGHTA and CDR2 as FQGNSA. The CDR3 loop is CASSLEVDTQYF. The CDR3 coding sequence is TGTGCCAGCAGCTTAGAAGTAGATACGCAGTATTTT.

This chain joins TRBV6-1 and TRBJ2-3; 15 nucleotides match TRBD2. Trimming took 6 bases from V and 4 from J; bases not matched to a gene: 11. Germline V gives CDR1 MNHNS, CDR2 SASEGT. The CDR3 has 18 amino acids. CDR3 nucleotides: TGTGCCAGCAGCTGGACTAGCGGGGGGGCGTATAGGGCAGATACGCAGTATTTT. Its protein is CASSWTSGGAYRADTQYF.

This clonotype was counted a few times. The chain links TRBV20-1 to TRBJ1-2, with a possible D match to TRBD1 (5 bases). V lost 7 bases, J lost 5 bases, and 8 bases lay in between. CDR3 size: 10 residues. Germline CDR1 and CDR2: DFQATT and SNEGSKA (reference sequence). CDR3 protein: CSVGHYGYTF. The CDR3 coding sequence is TGCAGTGTGGGGCATTATGGCTACACCTTC.

V usage is TRBV11-3 and J usage is TRBJ2-2; 10 bases line up with TRBD2. Germline V gene lookup returns CDR1 SGHNT and CDR2 YENEEA. The CDR3 consists of 16 residues. V lost 5 bases, J lost 5 bases, and 8 bases stayed unmatched. The CDR3 region is CASSPTSGRVTGELFF. The CDR3 DNA follows: TGTGCCAGCAGCCCGACCAGCGGGAGGGTTACCGGGGAGCTGTTTTTT.

This clonotype showed up many times. V gene TRBV7-9 combines with J gene TRBJ1-1; D uncertain. The CDR3 is 14 residues long. CDR1 SEHNR and CDR2 FQNEAQ come from the germline V gene (reference sequence). V was trimmed by 2 bases and J by 1 base, leaving 8 bases between them. In DNA, the CDR3 is TGTGCCAGCAGCTTATTGACGGAGAACACTGAAGCTTTCTTT. It codes for CASSLLTENTEAFF.

This clonotype was detected many times. The chain couples TRBV7-9 to TRBJ2-1, with 7 bases identical to TRBD2. CDR1 is SEHNR, CDR2 FQNEAQ, per germline (reference sequence). CDR3 length: 14 amino acids. V gave up 8 bases and J gave up 5 bases; unmatched junction bases: 9. CDR3 sequence reads: CASSGKAGNNEQFF. The CDR3 DNA is TGTGCCAGCTCCGGGAAAGCGGGAAACAATGAGCAGTTCTTC.

This clonotype was observed many times. The rearrangement uses TRBV20-1 and TRBJ2-1; 8 bases are a match to TRBD2. CDR1 and CDR2 from the germline V gene are DFQATT and SNEGSKA (reference sequence). The CDR3 loop spans 14 amino acids. After removal of 4 bases from V and 5 bases from J, the junction contained 7 bases not matched to a gene. The DNA for the CDR3 is TGCAGTGCTAAAGAGCGGGGGCCCAACAATGAGCAGTTCTTC. This encodes CSAKERGPNNEQFF.

The chain links TRBV29-1 to TRBJ1-3; no definite D call. The germline V gene encodes CDR1 SQVTM and CDR2 ANQGSEA. The CDR3 covers 16 residues. Trimming stripped 0 bases from V and 0 bases from J, with 12 bases between. The CDR3 DNA sequence: TGCAGCGTTGAAGAGTGGGGTACCGACTCTGGAAACACCATATATTTT. It yields the protein CSVEEWGTDSGNTIYF.

This clonotype was seen once. The chain couples TRBV4-3 to TRBJ2-3; D gene unclear. The germline V gene encodes CDR1 LGHNA and CDR2 YSLEER. CDR3 length: 14 amino acids. The V and J ends lost 0 bases and 2 bases respectively, with 6 bases between them. For the CDR3, the DNA is TGCGCCAGCAGCCAAGATCTACCCACAGATACGCAGTATTTT. It yields the protein CASSQDLPTDTQYF.

The genes are TRBV18 and TRBJ1-1; D gene uncertain. Trimming took 1 base from V and 1 from J, leaving 7 bases between them. Germline assignment: CDR1 KGHSH and CDR2 LQKENI. This CDR3 contains 14 residues. The CDR3: CASSPQNTNTEAFF. CDR3 in DNA: TGTGCCAGCTCACCACAGAATACGAACACTGAAGCTTTCTTT.

This clonotype was counted many times. This chain uses TRBV3-1 with TRBJ1-1; possible D gene TRBD1, 5 bases. The CDR3 loop spans 13 amino acids. Germline CDR1 is LGHDT and CDR2 is YNNKEL (reference sequence). V was trimmed by 8 bases and J by 1 base, leaving 11 bases between them. The CDR3 reads CASAQGENTEAFF. In nucleotides, the CDR3 is TGTGCCAGCGCCCAGGGAGAGAACACTGAAGCTTTCTTT.

This clonotype has only a few counts. The chain joins TRBV6-1 to TRBJ1-2; D possibly corresponds to TRBD1 (5 bases). The CDR3 has 14 residues. Trimming pared 7 bases from V and 8 bases from J, leaving 20 bases between. The germline V gene has CDR1 MNHNS and CDR2 SASEGT. CDR3 sequence (DNA): TGTGCCAGCAAAGGTCGGGGACGATCAGGAGGCTACACCTTC. Its translation: CASKGRGRSGGYTF.

This clonotype has at least ten counts. The V gene is TRBV12-3 or TRBV12-4, the J gene TRBJ2-7, with D perhaps TRBD2 (6 bases). Trimming took 6 bases from V and 5 from J, leaving 11 bases between them. The CDR3 spans 12 residues. Written as DNA, the CDR3 is TGTGCCAGCAGGTTGGGACTTCACGAGCAGTACTTC. It yields the protein CASRLGLHEQYF.

The CDR3 protein is CSAGGTGRDEQFF. CDR3 coding DNA: TGCAGTGCTGGAGGTACAGGTCGCGATGAGCAGTTCTTC. V and J are TRBV20-1 and TRBJ2-1; either TRBD1 or TRBD2 may supply D (5 bases each). Trimming pared 5 bases from V and 8 bases from J, leaving 16 bases between. Looked up from germline, CDR1 is DFQATT and CDR2 is SNEGSKA (reference sequence). CDR3 length: 13 residues.

This clonotype turned up a few times. This chain connects TRBV12-3 or TRBV12-4 to TRBJ2-6; D assignment may be TRBD1 or TRBD2 (5 bases each). Trimming left V 7 bases short and J 0 bases short, with 10 bases between. This CDR3 region has 15 residues. CDR3 protein: CASNSGPSGANVLTF. DNA of the CDR3: TGTGCCAGCAACTCGGGACCCTCTGGGGCCAACGTCCTGACTTTC.

The chain uses TRBV20-1 and TRBJ2-3, with D uncertain. There are 15 residues in the CDR3. The V and J ends lost 2 bases and 4 bases respectively, with 16 bases between them. CDR1 is DFQATT and CDR2 is SNEGSKA in the germline V gene (reference sequence). In DNA form, the CDR3 reads TGCAGTGCTAGAATAGGAGCTCCGGGCGCAGATACGCAGTATTTT. Encoded protein: CSARIGAPGADTQYF.

The sample holds many counts of this clonotype. The chain has TRBV29-1 and TRBJ2-3; D is undetermined. V was cut by 7 bases and J by 6 bases, with 17 bases left in between. Germline V lookup: CDR1 SQVTM, CDR2 ANQGSEA. The CDR3 extends over 13 amino acids. Here the CDR3 DNA reads TGCAGCGCCAGTGGCGCCTTGGGGGATACGCAGTATTTT. Translated: CSASGALGDTQYF.